This T cell receptor beta chain was sequenced during a study of T-cell memory formation after mild COVID-19. Study-wide context: Clusters were largely donor specific. General observations from the study: Clones shrinking from day 15 to 85 showed even CD4/CD8 mixes; later expanders tilted CD4+.

Regarding this clonotype: Its antigen is not known.

V lost 7 bases and J 11 bases, leaving 12 bases between the germline ends. The germline V gene encodes CDR1 MNHEY and CDR2 SVGEGT. CDR3 length: 11 residues. TCRdb called the 5' RACE reads again in MiXCR, with one record for every CDR3 protein. In the table there are about 470,000 distinct CDR3 sequences, 15% to 20% of which are singletons. Sequencing was done on a sample of PBMCs or a T cell subset sorted from them (not recorded which). The chain is built from TRBV6-2 or TRBV6-3 and TRBJ1-5; no reliable D call. The sequence came from an adult woman who had mild COVID-19 (a few samples of this study predate the infection). Cell type and time point are not known. This chain's CDR3 is CASTQGGTQHF. CDR3 nucleotide sequence: TGTGCCAGCACCCAAGGCGGGACCCAGCATTTT.